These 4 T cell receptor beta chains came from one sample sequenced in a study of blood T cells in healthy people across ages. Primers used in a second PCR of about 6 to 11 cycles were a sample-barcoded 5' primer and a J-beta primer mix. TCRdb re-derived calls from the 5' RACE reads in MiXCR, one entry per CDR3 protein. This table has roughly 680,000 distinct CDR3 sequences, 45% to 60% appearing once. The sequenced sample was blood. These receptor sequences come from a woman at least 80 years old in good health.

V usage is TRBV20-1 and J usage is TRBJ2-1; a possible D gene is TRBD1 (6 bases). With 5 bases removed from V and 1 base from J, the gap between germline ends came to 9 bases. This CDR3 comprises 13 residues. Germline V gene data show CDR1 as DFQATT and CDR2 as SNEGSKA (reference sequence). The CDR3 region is CSAGGQSYNEQFF. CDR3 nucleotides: TGCAGTGCTGGGGGACAATCCTACAATGAGCAGTTCTTC.

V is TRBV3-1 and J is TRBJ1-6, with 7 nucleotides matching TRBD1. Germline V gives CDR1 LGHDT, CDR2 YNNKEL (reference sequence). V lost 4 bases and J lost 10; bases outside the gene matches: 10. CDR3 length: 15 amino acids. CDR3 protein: CASSPYTGVRSPLHF. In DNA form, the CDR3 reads TGTGCCAGCAGCCCGTATACAGGGGTGAGGTCACCCCTCCACTTT. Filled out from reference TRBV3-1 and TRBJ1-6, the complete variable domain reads DTAVSQTPKYLVTQMGNDKSIKCEQNLGHDTMYWYKQDSKKFLKIMFSYNNKELIINETVPNRFSPKSPDKAHLNLHINSLELGDSAVYFCASSPYTGVRSPLHFGNGTRLTVT.

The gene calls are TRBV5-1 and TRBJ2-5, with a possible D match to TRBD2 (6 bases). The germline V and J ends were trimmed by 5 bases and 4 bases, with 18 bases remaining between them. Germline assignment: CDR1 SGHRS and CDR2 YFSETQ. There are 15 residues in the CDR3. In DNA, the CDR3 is TGCGCCAGCAGTTCGGGAGTAGGCACAGGAGAGACCCAGTACTTC. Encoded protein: CASSSGVGTGETQYF.

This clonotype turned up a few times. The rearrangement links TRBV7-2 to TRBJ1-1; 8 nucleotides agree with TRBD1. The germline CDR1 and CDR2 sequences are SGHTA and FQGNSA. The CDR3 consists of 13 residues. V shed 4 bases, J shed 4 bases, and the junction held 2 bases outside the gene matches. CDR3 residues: CASSSDRVTEAFF. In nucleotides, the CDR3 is TGTGCCAGCAGCTCGGACAGGGTCACTGAAGCTTTCTTT.